This section outlines one T cell receptor beta chain sequence together with its context. Its antigen is still unknown. With a far larger clone one base away, a read error is the likely cause. This entry belongs to a study of cytomegalovirus exposure and HLA in healthy donors. The study, taken as a whole, reports: Later genetic work tied a missense DCLRE1C variant to beta-chain V and J trimming.

PCR amplification relied on 60 Vbeta primers (plus 13 Jbeta primers). Only in-frame clones appear in the TCRdb table, and some are missing; sequencing was by immunoSEQ multiplex PCR. The table lists around 100,000 clones, approximately 80% of them singletons. The CDR3 sequence is 15 residues long. Germline CDR1 MGHDK, CDR2 SYGVNS. Sequencing used PBMCs. The chain links TRBV25-1 to TRBJ2-1, with TRBD2 matching over 9 bases. The TCR was taken from a female donor in good health and CMV-seropositive. As DNA, the CDR3 is TGTTCCAGCAGTGTTAGCGGGAGTATCTTCAATGAGCAGTTCTTC. It codes for CSSSVSGSIFNEQFF.